This paragraph reports one T cell receptor beta chain. These data are taken from a study of cytomegalovirus exposure and HLA in healthy donors. The CDR3 loop spans 16 amino acids. V lost 1 base and J 8 bases, leaving 20 bases between the germline ends. Germline V lookup: CDR1 LNHNV, CDR2 YYDKDF (reference sequence). Primers included in the PCR were 60 Vbeta and 13 Jbeta primers. The assay was immunoSEQ multiplex PCR, and TCRdb's table has in-frame clones only and misses some. The data contain some 150,000 clones, 75% to 85% of them singletons. V and J are TRBV15 and TRBJ1-2, with D uncertain. Sequences were obtained from PBMCs. The sequence derives from a man aged 50 to 60 in good health and CMV-seropositive. The CDR3 is CATSRAMLGGSGGYTF. In nucleotides, the CDR3 is TGTGCCACCAGCAGAGCCATGTTAGGTGGATCCGGGGGCTACACCTTC.